This T cell receptor (beta chain) was captured by sequencing in a study of T-cell memory formation after mild COVID-19. At the level of the study: TCR clusters mostly belonged to single donors.

Germline V gene data show CDR1 as SEHNR and CDR2 as FQNEAQ (reference sequence). The V and J ends lost 2 bases and 6 bases, in that order; junction bases with no gene match: 8. The CDR3 consists of 17 residues. This clonotype was observed a few times. What it binds is not known. Regarding the study as a whole: Among CD4+ contracting clones, most were CM and EM, and CD8+ ones EMRA. Prior to infection, memory already included some responding clones, suggesting cross-reactive memory joined.

The TCR alpha and TCR beta cDNA libraries, bearing sample barcodes and UMIs, were generated by 5'RACE using constant-segment primers. TCRdb re-called the 5' RACE reads with MiXCR, one entry per CDR3 protein. The table records about 390,000 distinct CDR3 sequences, 15% to 20% of them present only once. V gene TRBV7-9 combines with J gene TRBJ2-1; 12 positions match TRBD2. This TCR was sampled from a man between 18 and 29 years old who had mild COVID-19 (a few samples of this study predate the infection). Cell type and time point are not known. The material sequenced was PBMCs or a T cell subset sorted from them (not recorded which). DNA for the CDR3: TGTGCCAGCAGCTTATTCTCTAGCGGGGGGGCCTCCAATGAGCAGTTCTTC. Its protein product is CASSLFSSGGASNEQFF.